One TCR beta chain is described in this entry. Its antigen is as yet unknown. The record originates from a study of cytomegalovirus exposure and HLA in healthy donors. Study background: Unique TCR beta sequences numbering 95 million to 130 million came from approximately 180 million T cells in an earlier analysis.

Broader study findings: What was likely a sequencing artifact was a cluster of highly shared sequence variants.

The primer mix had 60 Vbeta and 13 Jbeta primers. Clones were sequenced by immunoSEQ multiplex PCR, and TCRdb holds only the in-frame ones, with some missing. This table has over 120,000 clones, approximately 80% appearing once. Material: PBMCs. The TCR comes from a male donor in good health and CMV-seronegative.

The CDR3 nucleotides are TGTGCCATCAGTCCCGGGACCACGGGGGATTCCTACGAGCAGTACTTC. Amino acids: CAISPGTTGDSYEQYF. The chain is built from TRBV10-3 and TRBJ2-7, with TRBD2 as a possible D gene (6 bases). CDR1 and CDR2 from the germline V gene are ENHRY and SYGVKD. V lost 5 bases and J lost 1, with 18 bases in between. This CDR3 region has 16 residues.